This entry features one T cell receptor beta chain sequence. What it binds is not known. The record originates from a study of cytomegalovirus exposure and HLA in healthy donors. Overall study results and limits: Most TCR sequences were rare, but some public TCRs occurred in many donors.

V was shortened by 7 bases and J by 1 base, with 19 bases between the two germline ends. The CDR3 runs to 17 residues. Germline V gene sequence: CDR1 SGHVS, CDR2 FNYEAQ. The PCR employed 60 Vbeta primers together with 13 Jbeta primers. Profiled with immunoSEQ multiplex PCR; TCRdb holds only in-frame clones, not every one. Its listing shows approximately 190,000 clones. The sequencing input was PBMCs. V gene TRBV7-6 combines with J gene TRBJ2-2, with D possibly TRBD2 on 6 matching bases. The sequence was obtained from a man in his thirties or forties in good health and CMV-seronegative. CDR3 DNA: TGTGCCAGCAACCCGAAAGGAGGGGAGAAGAACACCGGGGAGCTGTTTTTT. It encodes CASNPKGGEKNTGELFF.